What follows are 3 T cell receptor beta chains derived from one specimen sequenced in a study of OX40 agonist ivuxolimab in advanced cancers. Repertoires were generated with immunoSEQ multiplex PCR, while TCRdb's copy carries only in-frame clones and drops some. The data hold some 95,000 clones, with around nine tenths observed a single time. Sequenced here: CD4+ or CD8+ T cells sorted from blood, sampled in a trial of the OX40 agonist ivuxolimab. The source is an adult with an advanced solid tumor such as melanoma, head and neck, liver or kidney cancer.

The V and J genes are TRBV5-8 and TRBJ2-1; the match to TRBD2 covers 11 bases. CDR1 is SGHTS and CDR2 is YDEGEE in the germline V gene. CDR3 size: 15 residues. V was pared by 3 bases and J by 5 bases, with 4 bases of the junction left unmatched. CDR3 DNA: TGTGCCAGCAGCTCGGGACTAGCGGCTGACAATGAGCAGTTCTTC. Its translation: CASSSGLAADNEQFF.

The rearrangement links TRBV6-5 to TRBJ2-3; D gene unclear. There are 13 residues in the CDR3. Germline values: CDR1 MNHEY, CDR2 SVGAGI. V dropped 7 bases and J dropped 1 base, with 9 bases sitting between them. Here the CDR3 DNA reads TGTGCCAGCAAGCCGGGCCGCACAGATACGCAGTATTTT. Amino acids: CASKPGRTDTQYF.

J is TRBJ1-1 and V is TRBV9; D uncertain. Trimming shortened V by 4 bases and J by 3 bases, and 13 bases separated the two germline ends. Germline-derived CDR1 and CDR2 are SGDLS and YYNGEE. CDR3 length: 14 residues. The CDR3 loop is CASSTTGRHTEAFF. In DNA form, the CDR3 reads TGTGCCAGCAGCACAACCGGGAGACACACTGAAGCTTTCTTT.